These T cell receptor beta chains were read from a single sample in a study of T cells in localized non-small cell lung cancer. Sequencing used immunoSEQ multiplex PCR; TCRdb keeps in-frame clones, though not all of them. Among over a thousand clones, approximately 24% were seen once, and the ten largest hold under 35%. Sample: normal lung tissue next to the tumor, taken before any cancer treatment. These receptors originate from a man aged 35-69 years with stage II lung adenocarcinoma. The CDR3 runs from the conserved cysteine through the conserved F or W. The D gene is left open where the match is weak. Clone size, where shown, is once, few, many, or a class for clones that have expanded.

d_gene	v_gene	j_gene	abundance	CDR3aa	CDR3nt
TRBD1	TRBV14	TRBJ1-6	-	CASSPRTGGLTAPLHF	TGTGCCAGCAGCCCCCGGACAGGGGGACTTACTGCACCCCTCCACTTT
TRBD1	TRBV9	TRBJ2-5	medium-sized	CASSVGDRNQETQYF	TGTGCCAGCAGCGTAGGGGACAGAAACCAAGAGACCCAGTACTTC
-	TRBV30	TRBJ1-3	-	CAWSAAHSGNTIYF	TGTGCCTGGAGTGCAGCACACTCTGGAAACACCATATATTTT
-	TRBV11-3	TRBJ1-3	few	CASSLLGAGNTIYF	TGTGCCAGCAGCTTGTTGGGGGCTGGAAACACCATATATTTT
-	TRBV12-5	TRBJ2-1	-	CASGLGGTGGLGNEQFF	TGTGCTAGTGGTTTGGGAGGAACAGGGGGACTAGGCAATGAGCAGTTCTTC
-	TRBV9	TRBJ1-1	-	CASSAIDRMNTEAFF	TGTGCCAGCAGCGCAATAGACAGGATGAACACTGAAGCTTTCTTT
-	TRBV6-8	TRBJ1-6	large	CASSWGLELNSPLHF	TGTGCCAGCAGTTGGGGACTGGAACTGAATTCACCCCTCCACTTT
-	TRBV18	TRBJ2-5	-	CASSPETETQYF	TGTGCCAGCTCACCAGAGACAGAGACCCAGTACTTC
-	TRBV6-8	TRBJ2-7	few	CASSYISAGTLTYEQYF	TGTGCCAGCAGTTACATTTCAGCCGGGACCCTGACCTACGAGCAGTACTTC
-	TRBV30	TRBJ1-1	-	CAWSPHFNTEAFF	TGTGCCTGGAGTCCCCACTTTAACACTGAAGCTTTCTTT
TRBD2	TRBV19	TRBJ2-3	few	CASSSLAGTDTQYF	TGTGCCAGTAGTAGCCTAGCGGGGACAGATACGCAGTATTTT
TRBD2	TRBV30	TRBJ2-7	-	CAWSVHKAGLYEQYF	TGTGCCTGGAGTGTACATAAAGCGGGGTTATACGAGCAGTACTTC
-	TRBV11-3	TRBJ2-7	medium-sized	CASSLEAVAAYEQYF	TGTGCCAGCAGCTTAGAGGCAGTCGCCGCCTACGAGCAGTACTTC
-	TRBV18	TRBJ2-2	once	CASSPPGMTGELFF	TGTGCCAGCTCACCACCCGGGATGACCGGGGAGCTGTTTTTT
-	TRBV11-3	TRBJ1-5	-	CASSVQGDNQPQHF	TGTGCCAGCAGCGTACAGGGAGACAATCAGCCCCAGCATTTT
-	TRBV30	TRBJ2-7	-	CAWSVGRIPGLSYEQYF	TGTGCCTGGAGTGTAGGTCGAATACCGGGACTTTCCTACGAGCAGTACTTC
TRBD2	TRBV6-7	TRBJ2-3	few	CASSYVSFRGGTDTQYF	TGTGCCAGCAGTTATGTTAGCTTCCGGGGGGGCACAGATACGCAGTATTTT
-	TRBV11-3	TRBJ2-7	few	CASSLSLGRSALEQYF	TGTGCCAGCAGCTTGTCTCTGGGGCGTTCCGCCCTCGAGCAGTACTTC
TRBD2	TRBV10-3	TRBJ2-2	few	CASGLVGTGELFF	TGTGCCTCGGGACTAGTGGGGACCGGGGAGCTGTTTTTT
-	TRBV14	TRBJ2-6	few	CASSLRVDGANVLIF	TGTGCCAGCAGCCTTCGAGTCGACGGGGCCAACGTCCTGATTTTT
TRBD1	TRBV28	TRBJ1-1	-	CASRQTGGGEAFF	TGTGCCAGCAGGCAGACAGGGGGCGGCGAAGCTTTCTTT
TRBD2	TRBV18	TRBJ2-3	large	CASSPQRGGIADTQYF	TGTGCCAGCTCACCACAGCGGGGGGGCATTGCAGATACGCAGTATTTT
-	TRBV15	TRBJ2-1	-	CATSRRQYPRNEQFF	TGTGCCACCAGCAGACGCCAGTATCCGCGGAATGAGCAGTTCTTC
TRBD1	TRBV6-8	TRBJ1-6	few	CAITDREGNSPLHF	TGTGCCATCACCGACAGGGAAGGTAATTCACCCCTCCACTTT
-	TRBV6-8	TRBJ2-1	medium-sized	CAISDSGQYNNEQFF	TGTGCCATCAGTGACTCTGGACAGTACAACAATGAGCAGTTCTTC
-	TRBV19	TRBJ2-5	-	CASRGGYQETQYF	TGTGCCAGTAGAGGGGGGTACCAAGAGACCCAGTACTTC
-	TRBV9	TRBJ2-7	few	CASSESRYEQYF	TGTGCCAGCAGTGAGAGTCGGTACGAGCAGTACTTC
-	TRBV4-1	TRBJ1-3	-	CASSQVMGLTSGNTIYF	TGCGCCAGCAGCCAAGTAATGGGCTTGACGTCCGGAAACACCATATATTTT
-	TRBV16	TRBJ1-3	-	CASSPQLSSGNTIYF	TGTGCCAGCAGTCCCCAGCTGAGCTCTGGAAACACCATATATTTT
-	TRBV11-3	TRBJ2-5	medium-sized	CASSQGDRPGQETQYF	TGTGCCAGCAGCCAAGGAGACAGGCCGGGCCAAGAGACCCAGTACTTC
TRBD2	TRBV10-1	TRBJ2-7	once	CASRGGSLAVRNEQYF	TGCGCCAGCAGGGGGGGGAGTCTAGCGGTCCGCAACGAGCAGTACTTC
TRBD1	TRBV6-7	TRBJ1-6	few	CASSLTGTVNSPLHF	TGTGCCAGCAGTTTGACCGGGACAGTAAATTCACCCCTCCACTTT
-	TRBV6-8	TRBJ2-6	-	CASSSHRVESSGANVLTF	TGTGCCAGCAGTAGCCACAGGGTTGAAAGCTCTGGGGCCAACGTCCTGACTTTC
TRBD1	TRBV5-1	TRBJ1-6	-	CASRGGTGGNNSPLHF	TGCGCCAGCAGGGGAGGGACAGGGGGGAATAATTCACCCCTCCACTTT
-	TRBV28	TRBJ1-2	-	CASSLLSLGATGYTF	TGTGCCAGCAGTTTATTGAGTTTGGGGGCCACAGGCTACACCTTC
-	TRBV11-3	TRBJ1-1	few	CASSSRTGAVNTEAFF	TGTGCCAGCAGCTCACGTACTGGGGCAGTAAACACTGAAGCTTTCTTT
TRBD1	TRBV11-3	TRBJ1-5	few	CASSLRTGGLNNQPQHF	TGTGCCAGCAGCCTACGGACAGGGGGCTTGAACAATCAGCCCCAGCATTTT
-	TRBV28	TRBJ1-2	large	CASMKDRPYGYTF	TGTGCCAGCATGAAGGACAGACCCTATGGCTACACCTTC
-	TRBV9	TRBJ1-1	medium-sized	CASSVQGGDTEAFF	TGTGCCAGCAGCGTACAGGGTGGTGACACTGAAGCTTTCTTT
-	TRBV9	TRBJ1-2	-	CASSPSDNYGYTF	TGTGCCAGCAGCCCGAGCGATAACTATGGCTACACCTTC
-	TRBV6-8	TRBJ2-7	few	CASRVTTLSYEQYF	TGTGCCAGCCGAGTAACAACCCTCTCCTACGAGCAGTACTTC
TRBD1	TRBV18	TRBJ1-4	few	CASSLDRAAFGEKLFF	TGTGCCAGCTCACTGGACAGGGCCGCGTTCGGTGAAAAACTGTTTTTT
-	TRBV1	TRBJ1-1	-	CASSHMGQSPEAFF	TGCGCCAGCAGCCATATGGGACAGAGCCCTGAAGCTTTCTTT
TRBD1	TRBV6-8	TRBJ1-2	large	CASSSPSGTGKGYGYTF	TGTGCCAGCAGTTCCCCTTCGGGGACAGGGAAAGGCTATGGCTACACCTTC
-	TRBV11-3	TRBJ2-5	medium-sized	CASSLEPGSGETQYF	TGTGCCAGCAGCTTAGAACCGGGGTCAGGGGAGACCCAGTACTTC
TRBD1	TRBV6-8	TRBJ1-6	few	CASSSLPVGDRKNSPLHF	TGTGCCAGCAGTTCCCTCCCCGTGGGGGACAGGAAGAATTCACCCCTCCACTTT
-	TRBV1	TRBJ2-3	few	CANSQGQANTDTQYF	TGCGCCAACAGCCAGGGACAGGCGAACACAGATACGCAGTATTTT
TRBD2	TRBV19	TRBJ2-2	-	CASSYSSGDGELFF	TGTGCCAGTAGTTATTCTAGCGGGGACGGGGAGCTGTTTTTT
-	TRBV5-1	TRBJ1-3	-	CASSLQGVGIGNTIYF	TGCGCCAGCAGCTTGCAAGGGGTTGGAATTGGGAACACCATATATTTT
-	TRBV11-3	TRBJ1-1	-	CASMSGLRSTEAFF	TGTGCCAGCATGTCGGGGCTCCGGAGTACTGAAGCTTTCTTT
-	TRBV30	TRBJ1-5	large	CAWRGPGGNQPQHF	TGTGCCTGGAGGGGTCCGGGGGGCAATCAGCCCCAGCATTTT
TRBD1	TRBV6-8	TRBJ2-5	-	CASSDRGLREEETQYF	TGTGCCAGCAGTGACAGGGGGCTTCGAGAAGAAGAGACCCAGTACTTC
TRBD1	TRBV6-8	TRBJ1-2	few	CATLTGTNYGYTF	TGTGCCACCCTGACAGGGACTAACTATGGCTACACCTTC
TRBD1	TRBV28	TRBJ1-1	-	CASRGQGYTEAFF	TGTGCCAGCAGGGGACAGGGGTATACTGAAGCTTTCTTT
TRBD2	TRBV6-8	TRBJ2-7	medium-sized	CASSYRGGYEQYF	TGTGCCAGCAGTTACCGCGGGGGTTACGAGCAGTACTTC
-	TRBV28	TRBJ2-7	-	CASSLGRDYEQYF	TGTGCCAGCAGTTTAGGCAGGGACTACGAGCAGTACTTC
-	TRBV11-3	TRBJ1-1	medium-sized	CASSPNQGNTEAFF	TGTGCCAGCAGCCCAAACCAGGGCAACACTGAAGCTTTCTTT
-	TRBV12-5	TRBJ1-1	-	CASGLGLGDTEAFF	TGTGCTAGTGGTTTGGGATTAGGGGACACTGAAGCTTTCTTT